This TCR beta chain appears in the sequencing data of a study of OX40 agonist ivuxolimab in advanced cancers. About the study: Patients were given ivuxolimab, an antibody that agonizes OX40 (CD134).

V gave up 6 bases and J gave up 6 bases, with 15 bases separating them. This CDR3 spans 13 amino acids. The germline gives CDR1 SGHDT, CDR2 YYEEEE. About this clone: Its target is not known.

Assay used: immunoSEQ multiplex PCR; TCRdb lists only in-frame clones, some missing. The table has about 78,000 clones, about 90% seen once. Study-level points and caveats: Fewer expanded clones were found on average in CD4+ than in CD8+ T cells.

Material: CD4+ or CD8+ T cells sorted from blood, obtained in a trial of the OX40 agonist ivuxolimab. This sequence originates from an adult with an advanced solid tumor such as melanoma, head and neck, liver or kidney cancer. The chain uses TRBV5-6 and TRBJ1-2; possible D gene TRBD1, 6 bases. The DNA of the CDR3 is TGTGCCAGCACCCTGACAGGTCCGGATGGCTACACCTTC. Protein sequence: CASTLTGPDGYTF.